Listed below are T cell receptor beta chains from one sample, sequenced in a study of beta chain features in type 1 diabetes. Assay used: immunoSEQ multiplex PCR; TCRdb lists only in-frame clones, some missing. Of hundreds of thousands of clones in the sample, 14% were seen once. The specimen sequenced was central memory CD4+ T cells from blood. The receptors come from a man aged 30-40 years in good health. Each CDR3 is given with its conserved first and last residue. A D gene is named only where the DNA matches it firmly. Expanded clones get a size class; other rows say once, few or many, or leave the size out.

clone size	J gene	D gene	CDR3 length	V gene	CDR3 DNA	CDR3 protein
many	TRBJ1-4	NA	13	TRBV19	TGTGCCACCCAATGGACAACTAATGAAAAACTGTTTTTT	CATQWTTNEKLFF
few	TRBJ2-1	NA	15	TRBV10-3	TGTGCCATCAGTGACAAGGGCGGAACGTACAATGAGCAGTTCTTC	CAISDKGGTYNEQFF
few	TRBJ2-2	NA	12	TRBV30	TGTGCCTGGAAGTCCCAACCCGGGGAGCTGTTTTTT	CAWKSQPGELFF
few	TRBJ1-1	NA	15	TRBV5-1	TGCGCCAGCAGCCCGGACGTGGGGTTGAACACTGAAGCTTTCTTT	CASSPDVGLNTEAFF
many	TRBJ2-5	TRBD1	14	TRBV11-3	TGTGCCAGCAGCGGACGACAGGGCCAAGAGACCCAGTACTTC	CASSGRQGQETQYF
few	TRBJ2-1	TRBD2	15	TRBV9	TGTGCCAGCAGCTCCGGACTAGCGGGCGGCAATGAGCAGTTCTTC	CASSSGLAGGNEQFF
NA	TRBJ2-3	TRBD2	16	TRBV12-5	TGTGCTAGTGCTCAGGGACTAGCGATCGGTACAGATACGCAGTATTTT	CASAQGLAIGTDTQYF
NA	TRBJ1-6	NA	12	TRBV6-5	TGTGCCAGCAGTCCAGGGTGGTCACCCCTCCACTTT	CASSPGWSPLHF
few	TRBJ2-3	TRBD2	20	TRBV4-1	TGCGCCAGCAGCCAACCCCCCATAAGTCGGCGCGGGGGGTACACAGATACGCAGTATTTT	CASSQPPISRRGGYTDTQYF
NA	TRBJ2-1	TRBD1	16	TRBV2	TGTGCCAGCAGATGGAGACGGGACAGGGAGTTAGGTGAGCAGTTCTTC	CASRWRRDRELGEQFF
NA	TRBJ1-1	NA	14	TRBV7-2	TGTGCCAGCAGTGCATTGGAGGGGATCACTGAAGCTTTCTTT	CASSALEGITEAFF
NA	TRBJ2-1	TRBD2	17	TRBV27	TGTGCCAGCAGTTTAAGGCTAGCGGGAGGGACTACAATGAAGCAGTTCTTC	CASSLRLAGGTTMKQFF
NA	TRBJ1-5	NA	13	TRBV30	TGTGCCTGGAATGTGGGGACGAATCAGCCCCAGCATTTT	CAWNVGTNQPQHF
NA	TRBJ2-3	TRBD2	14	TRBV5-4	TGTGCCAGCAGCCTAGCGGGGGGTCTAGATACGCAGTATTTT	CASSLAGGLDTQYF
medium-sized	TRBJ2-1	TRBD2	15	TRBV5-5	TGTGCCAGCATCTCGGGACTAGCGTCTTACAATGAGCAGTTCTTC	CASISGLASYNEQFF
NA	TRBJ2-6	NA	16	TRBV4-3	TGCGCCAGCAGCCAAGATGCCCAGGGTGGGGCCAACGTCCTGACTTTC	CASSQDAQGGANVLTF
many	TRBJ2-3	NA	13	TRBV6-4	TGTGCCAGCGGCACAGGGCACACAGATACGCAGTATTTT	CASGTGHTDTQYF
many	TRBJ2-1	NA	16	TRBV15	TGTGCCACCAGCAGAGAGGACCTGAGGGCTTACAATGAGCAGTTCTTC	CATSREDLRAYNEQFF
NA	TRBJ2-2	NA	15	TRBV6-6	TGTGCCAGCACAACCAGGACCATGAACACCGGGGAGCTGTTTTTT	CASTTRTMNTGELFF
few	TRBJ2-3	TRBD2	16	TRBV14	TGTGCCAGTTTTAGCGGGGGCGCATCTTACACAGATACGCAGTATTTT	CASFSGGASYTDTQYF
NA	TRBJ2-2	NA	15	TRBV7-9	TGTGCCAGCAGCTTAGTATCCGGGAGAACCGGGGAGCTGTTTTTT	CASSLVSGRTGELFF
NA	TRBJ2-2	NA	17	TRBV4-1	TGCGCCAGCAGCCTCGGAAGGGCGAAATCAAACACCGGGGAGCTGTTTTTT	CASSLGRAKSNTGELFF
NA	TRBJ2-1	TRBD1	12	TRBV19	TGTGCCAGTAGCCGAGACAGGGGAGAGCAGTTCTTC	CASSRDRGEQFF
few	TRBJ2-3	NA	15	TRBV13	TGTGCCAGCAGATCCACAGGGTATGGTACAGATACGCAGTATTTT	CASRSTGYGTDTQYF
few	TRBJ1-2	NA	12	TRBV29-1	TGCAGCGCCCGAAGGGGGGACTATGGCTACACCTTC	CSARRGDYGYTF
few	TRBJ2-2	NA	14	TRBV5-1	TGCGCCAGCAGCCTCAGTGTGGACACCGGGGAGCTGTTTTTT	CASSLSVDTGELFF
few	TRBJ2-7	NA	15	TRBV5-1	TGCGCCAGCAGCCAGTTGATACAGGGACCCCACGAGCAGTACTTC	CASSQLIQGPHEQYF
once	TRBJ2-5	TRBD2	15	TRBV5-1	TGCGCCAGCAGCACCGCGGGAGGGCCGGGGGAGACCCAGTACTTC	CASSTAGGPGETQYF
NA	TRBJ2-2	NA	14	TRBV11-3	TGTGCCAGCAGCCCCCAGGGTGGCACCGGGGAGCTGTTTTTT	CASSPQGGTGELFF
few	TRBJ2-1	NA	16	TRBV4-3	TGCGCCAGCAGCCAAGATAACAGCGGATACTACAATGAGCAGTTCTTC	CASSQDNSGYYNEQFF
NA	TRBJ1-5	NA	15	TRBV4-1	TGCGCCAGCAGCCTTTCCGGGGGCCCAAATCAGCCCCAGCATTTT	CASSLSGGPNQPQHF
NA	TRBJ2-1	NA	17	TRBV7-2	TGTGCCAGCAGCTTAGCCCAGAGGCTGTTATCCTACAATGAGCAGTTCTTC	CASSLAQRLLSYNEQFF
NA	TRBJ2-3	TRBD2	15	TRBV7-7	TGTGCTAGCAGCTCCGGGACTAGTAGGACAGATACGCAGTATTTT	CASSSGTSRTDTQYF
few	TRBJ1-6	NA	14	TRBV9	TGTGCCAGCAGCGGAACCGTAGGTCAGTCACCCCTCCACTTT	CASSGTVGQSPLHF
NA	TRBJ2-2	NA	14	TRBV18	TGTGCCAGCACCAGGGAAAAGAGCACCGGGGAGCTGTTTTTT	CASTREKSTGELFF
many	TRBJ2-2	NA	13	TRBV7-2	TGTGCCAGCAGCTTAGGACTCCACCGGGAGCTGTTTTTT	CASSLGLHRELFF
few	TRBJ1-6	NA	15	TRBV18	TGTGCCAGCTCACAGATCGCAGGGGCGGATTCACCCCTCCACTTT	CASSQIAGADSPLHF
NA	TRBJ2-5	NA	13	TRBV7-2	TGTGCCCTGAGGACACCGGGGGAAGAGACCCAGTACTTC	CALRTPGEETQYF
NA	TRBJ1-1	NA	12	TRBV6-6	TGTGCCAGCAAGGGGGTGAACACTGAAGCTTTCTTT	CASKGVNTEAFF
few	TRBJ1-5	TRBD1	14	TRBV6-1	TGTGCCAGCAGGGCGGGGACAGACAATCAGCCCCAGCATTTT	CASRAGTDNQPQHF
NA	TRBJ2-2	TRBD2	16	TRBV19	TGTGCCAGTAGTCTCCGGGGGAGGGGCAACACCGGGGAGCTGTTTTTT	CASSLRGRGNTGELFF
NA	TRBJ2-3	NA	16	TRBV27	TGTGCCAGCAGTTCCCCGGGGCTAATAAGCACAGATACGCAGTATTTT	CASSSPGLISTDTQYF
NA	TRBJ2-7	NA	13	TRBV28	TGTGCCACCACCCCAGGACAAACCTACGAGCAGTACTTC	CATTPGQTYEQYF
NA	TRBJ2-1	NA	16	TRBV7-9	TGTGCCGCCGGGGGTGGGGGGCCTAGCTCCTACAATGAGCAGTTCTTC	CAAGGGGPSSYNEQFF
NA	TRBJ2-7	NA	14	TRBV18	TGTGCCAGCTCACCACGGCGGGACAGCTACGAGCAGTACTTC	CASSPRRDSYEQYF